Shown below are 30 T cell receptor beta chains from a single sample sequenced in a study of cytomegalovirus exposure and HLA in healthy donors. The PCR was carried out with 60 Vbeta primers and 13 Jbeta primers. Measured with immunoSEQ multiplex PCR; TCRdb has only the in-frame clones, and not every one. Of some 140,000 clones in the sample, about two thirds are singletons; the top ten hold roughly 2.5%. Input material: PBMCs. The origin of the receptors is a woman aged 40 to 49 in good health and CMV-seronegative.

A few counts support this clone. The chain has TRBV11-2 and TRBJ2-3; 8 positions agree with TRBD2. Per germline, CDR1 SGHAT and CDR2 FQNNGV. This CDR3 has 13 residues. The trim removed 5 bases at V and 9 bases at J, leaving 7 bases unmatched. The CDR3 reads CASSPGGAETQYF. CDR3 DNA sequence: TGTGCCAGCAGCCCCGGGGGGGCCGAGACGCAGTATTTT.

The table lists this clone with a count of one. CDR3 sequence reads: CASSVSGASYEQYF. CDR3 DNA: TGTGCCAGCAGTGTCTCAGGGGCCTCCTACGAGCAGTACTTC. This chain connects TRBV27 to TRBJ2-7; tentatively, D is TRBD1 (6 bases). CDR3 length: 14 residues. The germline gives CDR1 MNHEY, CDR2 SMNVEV (reference sequence). V was clipped by 5 bases and J by 0 bases, with 11 bases between them.

The rearrangement uses TRBV4-1 and TRBJ2-1, with 9 nucleotides matching TRBD2. The CDR3 is 16 amino acids. Germline V CDR1 and CDR2: MGHRA, YSYEKL. J was trimmed by 2 bases and V by 0 bases; bases with no gene match: 2. The DNA of the CDR3 is TGCGCCAGCAGCCAAGAGCAGCGGGGGGCCTACAATGAGCAGTTCTTC. It specifies CASSQEQRGAYNEQFF.

The V and J genes are TRBV10-3 and TRBJ1-1; unclear D gene. This CDR3 is 15 amino acids long. V shed 7 bases and J shed 1 base, with 16 bases lying between them. In germline, CDR1 is ENHRY, CDR2 SYGVKD. DNA for the CDR3: TGTGCCATCACCCCGAACCCGGAGCAGAACACTGAAGCTTTCTTT. As protein: CAITPNPEQNTEAFF.

This clone was seen more than once but under ten times. The V call is TRBV19, the J call TRBJ1-6; tentative D call: TRBD1 (5 bases). The CDR3 loop spans 18 amino acids. V was clipped by 6 bases and J by 0 bases, with 18 bases between them. Germline V CDR1 and CDR2: LNHDA, SQIVND (reference sequence). In DNA form, the CDR3 reads TGTGCCAGTAGCCCCAAAGGGGAAGGCCGCTCCTATAATTCACCCCTCCACTTT. Protein sequence: CASSPKGEGRSYNSPLHF.

The V gene is TRBV4-2, the J gene TRBJ1-2; D possibly corresponds to TRBD1 (5 bases). Germline V lookup: CDR1 LGHNA, CDR2 YNFKEQ. This CDR3 has 14 amino acids. V was pared by 2 bases and J by 7 bases, with 14 bases between. Here the CDR3 reads CASSQNRSPSGYTF. The CDR3, as DNA: TGTGCCAGCAGCCAAAACAGGTCACCTTCTGGCTACACCTTC.

This chain joins TRBV4-1 and TRBJ1-2; D is ambiguous. The CDR3 length is 15 residues. The germline V gene encodes CDR1 MGHRA and CDR2 YSYEKL. Trimming took 5 bases from V and 8 from J, leaving 21 bases between them. The chain's CDR3 is CASSTASTGLEGYTF. In DNA form, the CDR3 reads TGCGCCAGCAGCACTGCCTCGACTGGCCTGGAAGGCTACACCTTC.

This clone was counted only a few times. This rearrangement joins TRBV5-6 to TRBJ2-5; 7 bases agree with TRBD1. Trimming removed 0 bases from V and 10 bases from J; junction bases left unmatched: 9. Germline lookup yields CDR1 SGHDT and CDR2 YYEEEE. The CDR3 consists of 14 residues. CDR3 protein: CASSLEQGTPDQYF. In nucleotides, the CDR3 is TGTGCCAGCAGCTTGGAACAGGGGACGCCTGACCAGTACTTC.

The rearrangement uses TRBV27 and TRBJ1-4; TRBD1 aligns across 9 bases. The CDR3 is 15 residues long. CDR1 MNHEY and CDR2 SMNVEV come from the germline V gene (reference sequence). The V segment lost 4 bases and the J segment 8 bases; nucleotides outside the gene matches: 8. CDR3 DNA: TGTGCCAGCAGTTCCCTGGGGACAGGGTCCGAAAAACTGTTTTTT. Protein: CASSSLGTGSEKLFF.

In its sample, this clone was seen a few times. The chain links TRBV2 to TRBJ1-5; D is unclear. V dropped 3 bases and J dropped 0 bases, with 9 bases sitting between them. Germline CDR1 and CDR2: SNHLY and FYNNEI. This CDR3 region has 15 residues. The CDR3 DNA reads TGTGCCAGCAGTGAGGGAGGTCCTAGCAATCAGCCCCAGCATTTT. As protein: CASSEGGPSNQPQHF.

This chain joins TRBV4-1 and TRBJ2-3, with D perhaps TRBD2 (7 bases). V lost 0 bases, J lost 5 bases, and 15 bases lay in between. Germline CDR1 MGHRA, CDR2 YSYEKL. This CDR3 contains 16 residues. The CDR3 coding sequence is TGCGCCAGCAGCCAAGATGTGGGGGGGCGAGGAGATACGCAGTATTTT. It yields the protein CASSQDVGGRGDTQYF.

The chain carries TRBV7-2 and TRBJ1-4; 9 nucleotides line up with TRBD1. CDR1 is SGHTA, CDR2 FQGNSA, per germline. The CDR3 sequence is 16 residues long. Trimming at V came to 5 bases and at J to 10 bases, leaving 14 bases not matched to a gene. The CDR3 nucleotides read TGTGCCAGCAGCCCCCGTTTGGGACAGGGAGGAGGAAAACTGTTTTTT. It encodes CASSPRLGQGGGKLFF.

This chain joins TRBV5-4 and TRBJ2-7, with 7 bases fitting TRBD2. The CDR3 extends over 14 amino acids. From germline, CDR1 is SGHNT and CDR2 YYREEE (reference sequence). Unmatched junction bases numbered 5, after V lost 4 bases and J lost 1 base. CDR3 DNA sequence: TGTGCCAGCAGCCCTCAGCGGGGATCCTACGAGCAGTACTTC. Its protein is CASSPQRGSYEQYF.

The chain links TRBV30 to TRBJ1-3; TRBD1 matches at 9 bases. V shed 0 bases and J 10 bases; nucleotides not matched to a gene: 4. Germline CDR1 reads GTSNPN; CDR2 reads SVGIG (reference sequence). There are 13 residues in the CDR3. The CDR3: CAWSVMGTGTIYF. DNA for the CDR3: TGTGCCTGGAGTGTAATGGGGACAGGGACCATATATTTT.

This clone was detected only a few times. The V gene is TRBV5-1, the J gene TRBJ2-3, with TRBD2 matching 11 bases. The CDR3 is made up of 17 amino acids. Germline V lookup: CDR1 SGHRS, CDR2 YFSETQ. Trimming cost V 1 base and J 3 bases; bases outside gene matches: 7. The CDR3 protein is CASSLQPLAGGTDTQYF. DNA for the CDR3: TGCGCCAGCAGCTTGCAGCCCTTAGCGGGGGGGACAGATACGCAGTATTTT.

Worth noting for this clone: The conserved final phenylalanine or tryptophan is absent from the CDR3, which likely points to a read error. The DNA is left out, because the CDR3 cannot be placed on it with certainty; the CDR3 is given as TCRdb lists it. V usage is TRBV19 and J usage is TRBJ1-1. Germline-derived CDR1 and CDR2 are LNHDA and SQIVND (reference sequence). The CDR3 is made up of 11 amino acids, end residues included. The CDR3 here is CASSIGRVSRT.

The chain couples TRBV30 to TRBJ1-2; 7 nucleotides match TRBD1. CDR3 length equals 13 residues. The ends lost 3 bases at V and 2 bases at J; junction bases unmatched: 3. Germline values: CDR1 GTSNPN, CDR2 SVGIG (reference sequence). The CDR3 region has the DNA TGTGCCTGGAGCAGGGGGGACAACTATGGCTACACCTTC. Protein: CAWSRGDNYGYTF.

J is TRBJ1-3 and V is TRBV19; no firm D call. The CDR3 has 14 residues. V was trimmed by 7 bases and J by 0 bases, leaving 10 bases between them. Germline lookup yields CDR1 LNHDA and CDR2 SQIVND (reference sequence). The CDR3 sequence is CASNGQNSGNTIYF. CDR3 sequence (DNA): TGTGCCAGTAATGGCCAGAACTCTGGAAACACCATATATTTT.

This chain uses TRBV4-1 with TRBJ2-7, with 14 nucleotides matching TRBD2. Trimming removed 3 bases from V and 2 bases from J; junction bases left unmatched: 3. CDR3 length: 16 residues. CDR1 and CDR2 (germline): MGHRA, YSYEKL. The CDR3 sequence is CASSQRLAGGPYEQYF. CDR3 sequence (DNA): TGCGCCAGCAGCCAGCGACTAGCGGGGGGGCCCTACGAGCAGTACTTC.

Regarding this clone: Other DNA sequences in this specimen translate into the identical CDR3. This chain joins TRBV7-2 and TRBJ2-3; 7 nucleotides line up with TRBD2. The germline gives CDR1 SGHTA, CDR2 FQGNSA. The ends lost 2 bases at V and 4 bases at J; junction bases unmatched: 9. This CDR3 comprises 16 residues. The CDR3 region is CASSLQASGGADTQYF. CDR3 in DNA: TGTGCCAGCAGCTTACAGGCTAGCGGAGGGGCAGATACGCAGTATTTT.

This chain joins TRBV9 and TRBJ1-6; D is unresolved. Trimming cost V 0 bases and J 4 bases, with 5 bases left between them. Germline V gives CDR1 SGDLS, CDR2 YYNGEE. The length of the CDR3 is 14 residues. The CDR3 DNA follows: TGTGCCAGCAGCGTAGAACAGTATAATTCACCCCTCCACTTT. This translates into CASSVEQYNSPLHF.

The chain combines TRBV27 with TRBJ1-1; D is perhaps TRBD1 (5 bases). This CDR3 region has 15 residues. Germline CDR1 and CDR2: MNHEY and SMNVEV (reference sequence). The V end lost 11 bases, the J end lost 4 bases, and 23 bases lay between the germline ends. The CDR3 coding sequence is TGTGCCGTCCTTCCCGCGGGGATAAGGGGCACTGAAGCTTTCTTT. It is translated as CAVLPAGIRGTEAFF.

The chain has TRBV30 and TRBJ2-5; TRBD2 matches at 9 bases. This CDR3 has 13 amino acids. V shed 3 bases, J shed 5 bases, and the junction held 4 bases outside the gene matches. CDR1 is GTSNPN and CDR2 is SVGIG in the germline V gene (reference sequence). This CDR3 reads CAWRRGGMETQYF. The CDR3 DNA reads TGTGCCTGGAGGCGGGGGGGGATGGAGACCCAGTACTTC.

This rearrangement joins TRBV28 to TRBJ2-2; TRBD2 matches 8 bases. Germline CDR1 MDHEN, CDR2 SYDVKM. Trimming took 2 bases from V and 5 from J; bases not matched to a gene: 7. This CDR3 has 16 amino acids. The CDR3 here is CASSLGGGSGTGELFF. The DNA of the CDR3 is TGTGCCAGCAGTTTAGGCGGGGGGTCGGGGACCGGGGAGCTGTTTTTT.

J is TRBJ1-4 and V is TRBV4-1; D is uncertain. Germline V gene sequence: CDR1 MGHRA, CDR2 YSYEKL. This CDR3 comprises 16 residues. V lost 0 bases to trimming and J lost 5 bases, with 13 bases between them. The CDR3 reads CASSQEFDTGNEKLFF. The CDR3 nucleotides read TGCGCCAGCAGCCAAGAGTTTGACACTGGGAATGAAAAACTGTTTTTT.

The J gene is TRBJ2-6, the V gene TRBV2; a possible D gene is TRBD1 (6 bases). Deletions cut 10 bases from V and 0 bases from J, with 19 bases between. Germline assignment: CDR1 SNHLY and CDR2 FYNNEI. The CDR3 contains 17 residues. This CDR3 is CATNRRGLNSGANVLTF. CDR3 sequence (DNA): TGTGCCACCAACCGAAGGGGGTTGAACTCTGGGGCCAACGTCCTGACTTTC.

The V call is TRBV10-3, the J call TRBJ2-7; 10 bases agree with TRBD2. CDR3 length: 19 amino acids. CDR1 is ENHRY and CDR2 is SYGVKD in the germline V gene. The J segment lost 0 bases and the V segment lost 6 bases, leaving 17 bases of the junction unmatched. This CDR3 is CAISRTSYTSGALSYEQYF. CDR3 DNA: TGTGCCATCAGCCGTACGAGCTACACTAGCGGGGCTCTCTCCTACGAGCAGTACTTC.

V gene TRBV19 combines with J gene TRBJ1-5; D possibly corresponds to TRBD1 (6 bases). Trimming removed 5 bases at V and 2 bases at J, with 10 bases between. The CDR3 sequence is 14 residues long. From germline, CDR1 is LNHDA and CDR2 SQIVND (reference sequence). The CDR3 DNA reads TGTGCCAGTAGTCGTTCAGGGGGCAATCAGCCCCAGCATTTT. It is translated as CASSRSGGNQPQHF.

A few counts support this clone. V gene TRBV7-3 combines with J gene TRBJ1-1; D unclear. CDR3 size: 14 residues. Looked up from germline, CDR1 is SGHTA and CDR2 is FQGTGA. V shed 4 bases and J shed 5 bases, with 14 bases lying between them. CDR3 amino acids: CASSSGLSGTEAFF. As DNA, the CDR3 is TGTGCCAGCAGCTCTGGTCTGAGCGGAACTGAAGCTTTCTTT.

This clone was picked up a small number of times. The chain is built from TRBV27 and TRBJ2-7, with D unclear. Germline CDR1 MNHEY, CDR2 SMNVEV (reference sequence). Trimming shortened V by 2 bases and J by 0 bases, and 5 bases separated the two germline ends. The CDR3 length is 13 residues. The CDR3 protein is CASSLGLSYEQYF. Written as DNA, the CDR3 is TGTGCCAGCAGTTTAGGGCTCTCCTACGAGCAGTACTTC.